One and the same sample provided the 11 T cell receptor beta chains below, sequenced in a study of cytomegalovirus exposure and HLA in healthy donors (dated by TCRdb to the late 2010s). The library was generated by the immunoSEQ multiplex PCR assay. A mixture of 60 forward primers for TCR Vbeta segments and 13 reverse primers for TCR Jbeta segments was used in the multiplex PCR. Drawn from immuneACCESS, this table holds only the in-frame rearrangements with V and J called that TCRdb kept. Clones are partly lost; checked studies trace under half to an unresolved V gene and leave the rest unexplained. Counted in this sample were under 200,000 clones; around 62% of them appeared once. The ten largest clones add up to about 3.2% of the sample. Sequenced input: PBMCs. The receptors were sampled from a man between 35 and 55 years old in good health and CMV-seronegative.

The V and J genes are TRBV7-8 and TRBJ2-7; 7 bases fit TRBD2. CDR3 length: 15 residues. After removal of 5 bases from V and 0 bases from J, the junction contained 7 bases not matched to a gene. From germline, CDR1 is SGHVS and CDR2 FQNEAQ. For the CDR3, the DNA is TGTGCCAGCAGCCCTTCGGGGGGAGGCTCCTACGAGCAGTACTTC. Translated: CASSPSGGGSYEQYF.

The V and J genes are TRBV6-1 and TRBJ2-5; no clear D gene. The J call is uncertain, as TRBJ2-7 better fits the DNA end. This CDR3 is 11 amino acids long. Germline V lookup: CDR1 MNHNS, CDR2 SASEGT. This CDR3 reads CASSASYEQYF. The CDR3 DNA follows: TGTGCCAGCAGTGCATCGTACGAGCAGTACTTC.

This chain uses TRBV5-4 with TRBJ2-5; 7 nucleotides match TRBD1. With V trimmed by 5 bases and J by 5 bases, 9 bases remained unmatched. Looked up from germline, CDR1 is SGHNT and CDR2 is YYREEE (reference sequence). This CDR3 has 14 amino acids. The CDR3 spells CASRNRQGRETQYF. In DNA form, the CDR3 reads TGTGCCAGCAGAAATAGACAGGGCCGGGAGACCCAGTACTTC.

This CDR3 reads CASSLVGQRVVTSNQPQHF. In nucleotides, the CDR3 is TGTGCCAGCAGCTTAGTAGGACAGAGGGTTGTTACGAGCAATCAGCCCCAGCATTTT. The V call is TRBV7-9, the J call TRBJ1-5; TRBD1 might be the D (6 bases). Germline CDR1 SEHNR, CDR2 FQNEAQ (reference sequence). Between the trimmed V and J ends, which lost 1 base and 1 base, there was a span of 20 bases. This CDR3 is built from 19 residues.

The rearrangement links TRBV7-2 to TRBJ2-3; 7 nucleotides agree with TRBD1. The V gene's germline CDR1 is SGHTA and CDR2 FQGNSA. The CDR3 is made up of 14 amino acids. J lost 5 bases, V lost 4 bases, and 6 bases had no gene match. The CDR3 coding sequence is TGTGCCAGCAGCTCATACAGGGGAGTAGATACGCAGTATTTT. Residues: CASSSYRGVDTQYF.

The J gene is TRBJ2-3, the V gene TRBV5-1; 9 positions match TRBD2. J lost 4 bases, V lost 2 bases, and 8 bases had no gene match. Per germline, CDR1 SGHRS and CDR2 YFSETQ. The CDR3 extends over 16 amino acids. CDR3 in DNA: TGCGCCAGCAGCTTCCTGGCTAGCGGGATCTCAGATACGCAGTATTTT. Its translation is CASSFLASGISDTQYF.

The chain has TRBV7-9 and TRBJ2-1; no reliable D call. Germline V gene sequence: CDR1 SEHNR, CDR2 FQNEAQ (reference sequence). This CDR3 contains 13 residues. Trimming removed 5 bases from V and 5 bases from J, with 10 bases in between. The chain's CDR3 is CASSPFRNNEQFF. The CDR3 nucleotides read TGTGCCAGCAGCCCCTTCAGGAACAATGAGCAGTTCTTC.

The rearrangement joins TRBV30 to TRBJ2-7, with D maybe TRBD1 (6 bases). Germline loops: CDR1 GTSNPN, CDR2 SVGIG (reference sequence). V was trimmed by 7 bases and J by 0 bases, leaving 7 bases between them. The CDR3 is made up of 11 amino acids. In DNA, the CDR3 is TGTGCCTTAGGGGGCTCCTACGAGCAGTACTTC. Encoded protein: CALGGSYEQYF.

The chain combines TRBV9 with TRBJ2-7; 9 nucleotides align to TRBD2. The CDR3 has 18 amino acids. Trimming took 0 bases from V and 1 from J; bases not matched to a gene: 11. Germline lookup yields CDR1 SGDLS and CDR2 YYNGEE. The CDR3 bases are TGTGCCAGCAGCGTAGCCTGGGGAGTAGCGGGAGAATCCTACGAGCAGTACTTC. Its protein product is CASSVAWGVAGESYEQYF. The variable domain in full, completed from reference TRBV9 and TRBJ2-7, reads DSGVTQTPKHLITATGQRVTLRCSPRSGDLSVYWYQQSLDQGLQFLIQYYNGEERAKGNILERFSAQQFPDLHSELNLSSLELGDSALYFCASSVAWGVAGESYEQYFGPGTRLTVT.

The rearrangement uses TRBV7-9 and TRBJ1-1; TRBD1 matches at 12 bases. The CDR3 has 18 amino acids. Per the germline V gene, CDR1 is SEHNR and CDR2 is FQNEAQ (reference sequence). V shed 1 base and J 5 bases; nucleotides not matched to a gene: 11. The CDR3 nucleotides read TGTGCCAGCAGCTTAGATGGCGGGACAGGGGGCTTTTGGACTGAAGCTTTCTTT. The encoded protein is CASSLDGGTGGFWTEAFF.

V gene TRBV5-1 combines with J gene TRBJ2-1; TRBD2 matches at 8 bases. Germline lookup yields CDR1 SGHRS and CDR2 YFSETQ. With 4 bases clipped from V and 5 bases from J, the junction kept 8 bases outside the gene matches. The CDR3 sequence is 15 residues long. The CDR3: CASSRGGGEDNEQFF. The CDR3 DNA reads TGCGCCAGCAGCCGGGGGGGCGGGGAAGACAATGAGCAGTTCTTC. Drawing the rest from reference TRBV5-1 and TRBJ2-1, the complete variable domain is KAGVTQTPRYLIKTRGQQVTLSCSPISGHRSVSWYQQTPGQGLQFLFEYFSETQRNKGNFPGRFSGRQFSNSRSEMNVSTLELGDSALYLCASSRGGGEDNEQFFGPGTRLTVL.